The 12 T cell receptor beta chains below were found in one sample sequenced in a study of blood T cell repertoires in COVID-19. The method was immunoSEQ multiplex PCR; TCRdb's version includes in-frame clones alone and lacks a portion of them. The repertoire consists of 53,000 or so clones, with 90% occurring once and the leading ten covering 5.5% to 7.5%. Specimen: peripheral blood. These TCRs come from a man in his forties or fifties with acute or convalescent COVID-19.

V is TRBV5-1 and J is TRBJ1-5; 7 nucleotides line up with TRBD1. The CDR3 totals 15 residues. Germline-derived CDR1 and CDR2 are SGHRS and YFSETQ. V gave up 0 bases and J gave up 3 bases; unmatched junction bases: 3. The CDR3 reads CASSLAGTVNQPQHF. As DNA, the CDR3 is TGCGCCAGCAGCTTGGCCGGGACAGTCAATCAGCCCCAGCATTTT.

This clone has a handful of counts. The CDR3 DNA reads TGTGCCAGCAGCCGGGGGGGAGCGGATGGAAACACCATATATTTT. It codes for CASSRGGADGNTIYF. J is TRBJ1-3 and V is TRBV5-6, with TRBD1 as a possible D gene (5 bases). V was trimmed by 4 bases and J by 3 bases, leaving 14 bases between them. The CDR3 is 15 residues long. The germline V gene has CDR1 SGHDT and CDR2 YYEEEE.

As DNA, the CDR3 is TGTGCCTCGCAGGGGATCCGAGGGGAGACCCAGTACTTC. It specifies CASQGIRGETQYF. This chain joins TRBV30 and TRBJ2-5, with D perhaps matching TRBD1 (6 bases). The germline V gene encodes CDR1 GTSNPN and CDR2 SVGIG (reference sequence). V dropped 7 bases and J dropped 5 bases, with 17 bases sitting between them. The CDR3 contains 13 residues.

The chain employs TRBV19 and TRBJ2-1; 7 nucleotides line up with TRBD1. CDR1 LNHDA and CDR2 SQIVND come from the germline V gene (reference sequence). This CDR3 has 17 amino acids. Trimming cost V 3 bases and J 0 bases; bases outside gene matches: 8. CDR3 protein: CASSIVPGQSSYNEQFF. The DNA of the CDR3 is TGTGCCAGTAGTATTGTACCGGGACAGAGCTCCTACAATGAGCAGTTCTTC.

The V call is TRBV7-9, the J call TRBJ2-5; D remains ambiguous. Germline V gene sequence: CDR1 SEHNR, CDR2 FQNEAQ (reference sequence). The CDR3 runs to 14 residues. The V gene lost 5 bases and the J gene lost 3 bases, with 13 bases spanning the gap. CDR3 region: CASSPTKFEETQYF. As DNA, the CDR3 is TGTGCCAGCAGCCCTACGAAATTTGAAGAGACCCAGTACTTC.

This chain joins TRBV5-6 and TRBJ2-1; 10 positions agree with TRBD1. Germline V lookup: CDR1 SGHDT, CDR2 YYEEEE. After removal of 4 bases from V and 2 bases from J, the junction contained 6 bases not matched to a gene. The CDR3 runs 16 residues. The CDR3 spells CASSDSGTGAYNEQFF. The CDR3 DNA is TGTGCCAGCAGCGATTCCGGGACAGGGGCCTACAATGAGCAGTTCTTC.

The chain recombines TRBV15 with TRBJ2-7; D is unresolved. Germline V gene sequence: CDR1 LNHNV, CDR2 YYDKDF (reference sequence). The length of the CDR3 is 13 residues. The V and J ends lost 5 bases and 1 base respectively, with 9 bases between them. CDR3: CATSPGSSYEQYF. CDR3 DNA sequence: TGTGCCACCAGCCCAGGATCTTCCTACGAGCAGTACTTC.

The V call is TRBV6-5, the J call TRBJ2-5, with D possibly TRBD1 on 6 matching bases. This CDR3 spans 15 amino acids. Germline-derived CDR1 and CDR2 are MNHEY and SVGAGI. V gave up 8 bases and J gave up 5 bases, with 21 bases separating them. The CDR3 region has the DNA TGTGCCAGCTCCATTATGCAGGGGATGGGGGAGACCCAGTACTTC. Its protein is CASSIMQGMGETQYF.

V is TRBV4-1 and J is TRBJ2-1; no clear D. CDR1 is MGHRA, CDR2 YSYEKL, per germline. Trimming removed 1 base from V and 2 bases from J, with 6 bases in between. This CDR3 comprises 14 residues. CDR3 bases: TGCGCCAGCAGCCAAGGGCTAGCCTACAATGAGCAGTTCTTC. Encoded protein: CASSQGLAYNEQFF.

The chain employs TRBV21-1 and TRBJ1-5; the tabulated D call, TRBD1, remains unverified against the DNA. TRBV21-1 is annotated as a pseudogene. This CDR3 has 17 amino acids. This CDR3 is CAISLEEDRESNQPQHF. The CDR3 DNA reads TGTGCCATCTCTTTAGAGGAGGACAGGGAGAGCAATCAGCCCCAGCATTTT.

The J gene is TRBJ2-1, the V gene TRBV30; D gene ambiguous. V lost 3 bases, J lost 0 bases, and 9 bases lay in between. The CDR3 spans 14 residues. CDR1 is GTSNPN, CDR2 SVGIG, per germline (reference sequence). The DNA of the CDR3 is TGTGCCTGGAGGGCGGTGAGCTCCTACAATGAGCAGTTCTTC. Its protein product is CAWRAVSSYNEQFF.

V usage is TRBV11-3 and J usage is TRBJ2-1; 8 bases agree with TRBD2. CDR1 and CDR2 from the germline V gene are SGHNT and YENEEA. The CDR3 runs to 16 residues. The V and J ends lost 4 bases and 5 bases, in that order; junction bases with no gene match: 10. The CDR3 bases are TGTGCCAGCAGCTCTCTAGCGGGCTCTAGAAACAATGAGCAGTTCTTC. This gives the protein CASSSLAGSRNNEQFF. Using reference TRBV11-3 and TRBJ2-1 for the parts outside the CDR3, the full variable domain is EAGVVQSPRYKIIEKKQPVAFWCNPISGHNTLYWYLQNLGQGPELLIRYENEEAVDDSQLPKDRFSAERLKGVDSTLKIQPAELGDSAVYLCASSSLAGSRNNEQFFGPGTRLTVL.